The T cell receptor beta chain described here comes from a study of CD8+ T cells in alopecia areata. About the research overall: Treated individuals took tofacitinib by mouth, 5 to 10 mg twice daily. It was 6 to 18 months of tofacitinib, and then there were 6 months off drug. Whole-study results and caveats: Besides other cells, scalp samples also yield sequences of resident alphabeta T cells from normal skin. Scalp clonality, together with expanded CD8+ clones among the top 100, fell significantly with tofacitinib.

cDNA prepared by RNA extraction and subsequent reverse transcription served as the template for sequencing. Generated by immunoSEQ multiplex PCR, the TCRdb table keeps only in-frame clones and is missing some. The sample includes about 190,000 clones, roughly 53% of them seen just once. The treatment here: oral pan-JAK inhibitor, 5-10 mg twice daily. Points on this clone: Its specificity is unknown.

J was trimmed by 6 bases and V by 5 bases; bases with no gene match: 7. The CDR3 has 14 amino acids. Germline loops: CDR1 MGHRA, CDR2 YSYEKL. The sequences come from CD8+ T cells sorted from blood, collected at week 24, from a patient treated with tofacitinib. This TCR came from a human donor with alopecia areata. The chain is built from TRBV4-1 and TRBJ1-5; 7 nucleotides line up with TRBD1. As DNA, the CDR3 is TGCGCCAGCAGCTCTTACGACAGGGCTCAGCCCCAGCATTTT. Translation: CASSSYDRAQPQHF.